A single T cell receptor beta chain is shown here with its context. CDR3 length: 13 amino acids. Germline loops: CDR1 SGHTA, CDR2 FQGTGA. The V and J ends lost 5 bases and 10 bases, in that order; junction bases with no gene match: 4. These data are taken from a study of blood T cell repertoires in COVID-19. Study overall: From T cells, B-cell-depleted T cells, or PBMCs came the material, which was cDNA or gDNA.

Study members were between about 18 and 100 years old and lived in 24 US regions. Method: immunoSEQ multiplex PCR; TCRdb's copy keeps in-frame clones and lacks some. The repertoire has 170,000 or so clones, 85% of them found once; the top ten carry under 8%. The receptor was derived from a man aged 35 to 55 who had recovered from COVID-19. The chain is built from TRBV7-3 and TRBJ1-6; the match to TRBD1 covers 8 bases. The sample taken for sequencing was PBMCs or T cells enriched from blood (not recorded which). Here the CDR3 reads CASSQSGGSPLHF. CDR3 DNA sequence: TGTGCCAGCAGCCAATCAGGGGGCTCACCCCTCCACTTT.